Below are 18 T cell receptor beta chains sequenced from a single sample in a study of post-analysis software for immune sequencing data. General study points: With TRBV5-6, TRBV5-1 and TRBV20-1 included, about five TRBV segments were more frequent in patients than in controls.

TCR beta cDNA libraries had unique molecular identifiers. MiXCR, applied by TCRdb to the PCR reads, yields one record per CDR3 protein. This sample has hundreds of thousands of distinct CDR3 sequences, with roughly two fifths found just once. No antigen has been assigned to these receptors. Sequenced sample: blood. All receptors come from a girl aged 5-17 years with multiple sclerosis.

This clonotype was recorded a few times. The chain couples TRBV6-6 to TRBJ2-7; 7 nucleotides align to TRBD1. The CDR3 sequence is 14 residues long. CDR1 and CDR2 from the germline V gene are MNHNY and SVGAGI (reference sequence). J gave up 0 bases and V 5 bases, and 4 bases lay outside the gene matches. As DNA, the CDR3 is TGTGCCAGCAGTATACAGGGGAGCTCCTACGAGCAGTACTTC. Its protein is CASSIQGSSYEQYF.

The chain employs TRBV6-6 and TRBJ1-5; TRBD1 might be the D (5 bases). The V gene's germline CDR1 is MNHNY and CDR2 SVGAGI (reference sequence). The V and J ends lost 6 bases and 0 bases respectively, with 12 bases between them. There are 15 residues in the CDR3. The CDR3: CASSSMGDSNQPQHF. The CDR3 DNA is TGTGCCAGCAGCTCGATGGGGGATAGCAATCAGCCCCAGCATTTT.

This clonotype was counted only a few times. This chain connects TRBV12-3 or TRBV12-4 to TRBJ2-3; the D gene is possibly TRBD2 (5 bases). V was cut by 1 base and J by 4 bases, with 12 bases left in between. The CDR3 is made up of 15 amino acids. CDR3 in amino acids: CASSLGGPRADTQYF. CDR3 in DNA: TGTGCCAGCAGTTTAGGCGGGCCGAGGGCAGATACGCAGTATTTT.

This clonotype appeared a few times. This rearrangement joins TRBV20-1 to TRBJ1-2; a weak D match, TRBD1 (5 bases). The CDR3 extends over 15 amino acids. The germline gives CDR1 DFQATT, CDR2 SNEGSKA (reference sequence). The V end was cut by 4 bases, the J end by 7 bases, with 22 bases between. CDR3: CSANTGGTSAGGYTF. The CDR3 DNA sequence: TGCAGTGCTAACACCGGGGGGACCTCAGCGGGTGGCTACACCTTC.

CDR3 sequence reads: CSARPARGGTQPQHF. The CDR3 DNA is TGCAGTGCTAGGCCCGCCCGGGGCGGAACTCAGCCCCAGCATTTT. The chain employs TRBV20-1 and TRBJ1-5, with D perhaps matching TRBD1 (5 bases). This CDR3 comprises 15 residues. V gave up 3 bases and J gave up 6 bases, with 18 bases separating them. Looked up from germline, CDR1 is DFQATT and CDR2 is SNEGSKA (reference sequence).

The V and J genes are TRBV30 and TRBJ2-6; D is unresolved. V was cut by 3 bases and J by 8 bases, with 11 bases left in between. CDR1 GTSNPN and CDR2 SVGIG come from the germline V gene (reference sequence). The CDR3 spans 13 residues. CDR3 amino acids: CAWRTAASNVLTF. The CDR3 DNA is TGTGCCTGGAGGACCGCGGCTTCCAACGTCCTGACTTTC.

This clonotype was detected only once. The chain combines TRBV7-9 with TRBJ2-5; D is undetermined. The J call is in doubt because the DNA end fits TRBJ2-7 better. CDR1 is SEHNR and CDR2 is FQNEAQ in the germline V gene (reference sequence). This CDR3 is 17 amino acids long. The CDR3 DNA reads TGTGCCAGCAGCTTAAATATACAGAAGAGAGCGATTGACGAGCAGTACTTC. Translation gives CASSLNIQKRAIDEQYF.

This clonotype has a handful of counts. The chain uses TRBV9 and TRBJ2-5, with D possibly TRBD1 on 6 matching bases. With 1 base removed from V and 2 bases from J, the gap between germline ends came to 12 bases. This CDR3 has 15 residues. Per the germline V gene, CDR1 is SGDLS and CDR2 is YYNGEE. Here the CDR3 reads CASSVMGQGQETQYF. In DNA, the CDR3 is TGTGCCAGCAGCGTAATGGGGCAGGGGCAAGAGACCCAGTACTTC.

For the CDR3, the DNA is TGTGCCAGCAGTTTAGAGGATTTTAGCACAGATACGCAGTATTTT. Translating gives CASSLEDFSTDTQYF. V gene TRBV28 combines with J gene TRBJ2-3; no clear D. Per germline, CDR1 MDHEN and CDR2 SYDVKM. Trimming took 2 bases from V and 0 from J, leaving 9 bases between them. The CDR3 covers 15 residues.

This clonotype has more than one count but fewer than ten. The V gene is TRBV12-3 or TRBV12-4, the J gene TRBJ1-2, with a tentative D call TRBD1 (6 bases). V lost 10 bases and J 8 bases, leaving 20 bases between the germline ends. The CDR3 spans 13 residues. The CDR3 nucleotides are TGTGCCACCTCTGGAAGGGGGACCTACGGCTACACCTTC. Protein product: CATSGRGTYGYTF.

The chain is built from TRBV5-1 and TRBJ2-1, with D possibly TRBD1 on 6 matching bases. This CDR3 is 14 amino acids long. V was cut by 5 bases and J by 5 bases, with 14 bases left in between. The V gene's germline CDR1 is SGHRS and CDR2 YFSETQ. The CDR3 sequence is CASSSGTPNNEQFF. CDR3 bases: TGCGCCAGCAGTTCCGGGACACCGAACAATGAGCAGTTCTTC.

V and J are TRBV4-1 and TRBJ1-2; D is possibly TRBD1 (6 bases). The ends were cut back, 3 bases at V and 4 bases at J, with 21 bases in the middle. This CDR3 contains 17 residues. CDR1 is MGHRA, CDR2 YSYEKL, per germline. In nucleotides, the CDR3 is TGCGCCAGCAGCCAGAGCCCAATGGACAGCCCTATCTATGGCTACACCTTC. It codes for CASSQSPMDSPIYGYTF.

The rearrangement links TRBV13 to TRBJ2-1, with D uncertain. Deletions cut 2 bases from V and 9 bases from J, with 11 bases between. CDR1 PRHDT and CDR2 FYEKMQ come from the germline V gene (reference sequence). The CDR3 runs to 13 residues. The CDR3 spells CASSLSPLAEQFF. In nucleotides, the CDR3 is TGTGCCAGCAGCTTAAGTCCGCTCGCTGAGCAGTTCTTC. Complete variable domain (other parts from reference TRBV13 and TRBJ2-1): AAGVIQSPRHLIKEKRETATLKCYPIPRHDTVYWYQQGPGQDPQFLISFYEKMQSDKGSIPDRFSAQQFSDYHSELNMSSLELGDSALYFCASSLSPLAEQFFGPGTRLTVL.

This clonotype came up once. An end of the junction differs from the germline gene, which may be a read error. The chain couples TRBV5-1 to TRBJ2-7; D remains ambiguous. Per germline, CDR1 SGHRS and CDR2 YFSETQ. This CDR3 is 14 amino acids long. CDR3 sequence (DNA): TGCGTCAGCAGCTTGGTAGAGCTTCCCTACGAGCAGTACTTC. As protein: CVSSLVELPYEQYF. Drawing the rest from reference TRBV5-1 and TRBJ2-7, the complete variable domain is KAGVTQTPRYLIKTRGQQVTLSCSPISGHRSVSWYQQTPGQGLQFLFEYFSETQRNKGNFPGRFSGRQFSNSRSEMNVSTLELGDSALYLCVSSLVELPYEQYFGPGTRLTVT.

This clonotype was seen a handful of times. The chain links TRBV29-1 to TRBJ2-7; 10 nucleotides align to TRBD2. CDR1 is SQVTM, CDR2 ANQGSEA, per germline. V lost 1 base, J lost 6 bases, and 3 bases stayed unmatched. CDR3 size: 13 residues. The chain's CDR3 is CSVEGLAGAEQYF. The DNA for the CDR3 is TGCAGCGTTGAAGGGCTAGCGGGAGCCGAGCAGTACTTC.

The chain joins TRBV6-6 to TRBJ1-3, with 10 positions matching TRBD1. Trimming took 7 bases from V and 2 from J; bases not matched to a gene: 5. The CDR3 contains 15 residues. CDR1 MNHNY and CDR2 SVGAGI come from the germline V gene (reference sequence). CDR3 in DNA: TGTGCCAGCACTTGGGACAGGGGCCCTGGAAACACCATATATTTT. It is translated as CASTWDRGPGNTIYF.

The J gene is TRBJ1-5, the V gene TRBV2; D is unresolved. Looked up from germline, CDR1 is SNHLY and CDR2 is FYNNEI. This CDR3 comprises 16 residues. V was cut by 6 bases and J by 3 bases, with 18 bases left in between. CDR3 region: CASRERRGSYNQPQHF. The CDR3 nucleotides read TGTGCCAGCAGGGAGAGGAGAGGAAGTTACAATCAGCCCCAGCATTTT.

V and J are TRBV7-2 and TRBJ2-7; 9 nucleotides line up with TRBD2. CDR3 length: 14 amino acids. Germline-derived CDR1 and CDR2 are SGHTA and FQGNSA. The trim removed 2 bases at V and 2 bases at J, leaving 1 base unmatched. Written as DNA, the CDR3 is TGTGCCAGCAGCTTATCTAGCGGGACCTACGAGCAGTACTTC. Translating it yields CASSLSSGTYEQYF.